This T cell receptor beta chain was observed in a study of cytomegalovirus exposure and HLA in healthy donors. Study-wide background: There were 90 million to 130 million unique TCR beta sequences, drawn from approximately 180 million T cells, in an earlier analysis. The study, taken as a whole, reports: It was reported that the classifier diagnosed cytomegalovirus status with high specificity and sensitivity in both the original and validation cohorts. A prior analysis recorded that most TCR beta V segments were productive about 87% or about 30% of the time.

It was with 60 Vbeta and 13 Jbeta primers that the PCR ran. Using immunoSEQ multiplex PCR, the repertoire was profiled, and TCRdb retains in-frame clones only, with some absent. The top ten clones hold 1.3% of a sample with roughly 150,000 clones, roughly 85% of them seen once. This CDR3 contains 13 residues. With 8 bases clipped from V and 5 bases from J, the junction kept 4 bases outside the gene matches. Germline-derived CDR1 and CDR2 are MNHEY and SVGAGI. Only one count was recorded for this clone. Its antigen is currently unknown. The TCR comes from a man aged 30 to 45 in good health and CMV-seronegative. The V call is TRBV6-5, the J call TRBJ1-1; 11 bases are shared with TRBD1. Sequencing was done on a sample of PBMCs. The CDR3 nucleotides read TGTGCCAGCGCGGACAGGGGGCTTACTGAAGCTTTCTTT. Protein sequence: CASADRGLTEAFF.